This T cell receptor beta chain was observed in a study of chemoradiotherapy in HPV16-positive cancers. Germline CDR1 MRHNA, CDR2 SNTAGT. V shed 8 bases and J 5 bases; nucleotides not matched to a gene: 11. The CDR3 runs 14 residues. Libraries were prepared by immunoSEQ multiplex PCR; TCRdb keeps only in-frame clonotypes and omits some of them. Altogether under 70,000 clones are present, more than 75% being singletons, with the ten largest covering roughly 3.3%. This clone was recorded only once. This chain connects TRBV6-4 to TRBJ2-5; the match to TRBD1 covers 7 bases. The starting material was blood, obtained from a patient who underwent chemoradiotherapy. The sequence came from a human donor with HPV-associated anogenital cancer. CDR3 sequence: CASRRDSGSETQYF. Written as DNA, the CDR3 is TGTGCCAGCCGCCGGGACAGTGGGTCGGAGACCCAGTACTTC.